This T cell receptor beta chain was captured in a study of blood T cell repertoires in COVID-19. Background on the study: Samples taken during acute and convalescent COVID-19 were collected in the United States, Italy and Spain. The analysed material was cDNA or gDNA that came from T cells, B-cell-depleted T cells, or PBMCs.

V dropped 2 bases and J dropped 6 bases, with 12 bases sitting between them. Germline V gene data show CDR1 as MNHEY and CDR2 as SVGAGI. This CDR3 region has 14 residues. Per the authors' pipeline: Estimation of nucleated cell counts was performed using reference gene primer amplification. Generated by immunoSEQ multiplex PCR, the TCRdb table keeps only in-frame clones and is missing some. V and J calls and clone size are as listed in that table; D and trimming were resolved from the DNA. Among 95,000 to 150,000 clones, approximately 90% were seen once, and the ten largest hold 6.5% to 9%. The sequence was obtained from a man aged 50-59 years with acute or convalescent COVID-19. Sequenced material: peripheral blood. The chain has TRBV6-5 and TRBJ2-3, with a tentative D call TRBD2 (6 bases). Here the CDR3 reads CASSYRTSPDTQYF. CDR3 DNA: TGTGCCAGCAGTTACAGAACTAGCCCGGATACGCAGTATTTT.